This T cell receptor (beta chain) stems from a study of beta chain features in type 1 diabetes. Findings of the study overall: The analysis here could not establish whether HLA type shapes TCRB rearrangement. Patients with Type 1 diabetes showed moderately but significantly shorter TCRB CDR3s in all four CD4+ subsets. Over-representation of high TCR-expressing cells was a possible consequence of cDNA sequencing.

The entirety of the isolated RNA underwent reverse transcription, so expressed TCRB transcripts were sequenced. Reads from naive, central memory and regulatory T cell samples averaged about 3.9 million. The data were produced by immunoSEQ multiplex PCR, yet TCRdb's version contains in-frame clones alone and is incomplete. The sample includes 120,000 to 150,000 clones, more than 9% of them seen just once. This CDR3 has 14 amino acids. Losses at the gene ends were 4 bases for V and 4 bases for J; bases not matched to a gene: 5. Germline V gene data show CDR1 as SGHTS and CDR2 as YDEGEE. Concerning this clone: Its target is not known.

The rearrangement uses TRBV5-8 and TRBJ2-3; 8 bases map to TRBD1. The sample comprised naive CD4+ T cells from blood. The sequence was collected from a man aged 18 to 30 in good health. In DNA, the CDR3 is TGTGCCAGCAGCCAAGGACAGGGCTCAGATACGCAGTATTTT. As protein: CASSQGQGSDTQYF.